Included here is one TCR beta chain sequence, with context. The entry originates in a study of blood T cell repertoires in COVID-19. At the level of the study: The origin of the acute and convalescent COVID-19 samples was the United States, Italy and Spain. In each case, the material was cDNA or gDNA derived from T cells, B-cell-depleted T cells, or PBMCs.

The germline CDR1 and CDR2 sequences are SGDLS and YYNGEE. J was trimmed by 10 bases and V by 4 bases; bases with no gene match: 18. The CDR3 length is 17 residues. Authors' methods: Researchers report that nucleated cell counts were estimated from reference gene primer amplification. Measured with immunoSEQ multiplex PCR; TCRdb has only the in-frame clones, and not every one. The DNA gave D and trimming, while V, J and clone size come from that table. The sample has fewer than 250,000 clones, about 80% seen once. The chain has TRBV9 and TRBJ2-1; TRBD2 matches at 9 bases. This receptor was obtained from a woman of 80 years or more with acute or convalescent COVID-19. Sequencing input: peripheral blood. The CDR3: CASSLLSTSGSGREQFF. The CDR3 coding sequence is TGTGCCAGCAGCCTCCTTTCGACTAGCGGTTCAGGTAGGGAGCAGTTCTTC.